This T cell receptor (beta chain) was observed in a study of T-cell reconstitution after alpha-beta-depleted transplantation in children. The authors prepared the TCRbeta library with unique molecular identifiers. TCRdb reprocessed the PCR reads via MiXCR and lists one record per CDR3 protein. The table has approximately 83,000 distinct CDR3 sequences, less than 15% seen once. Germline V gene lookup returns CDR1 LGHNA and CDR2 YSLEER. The CDR3 runs 15 residues. V was shortened by 4 bases and J by 6 bases, with 15 bases between the two germline ends. This clonotype occurred many times. This specimen was PBMCs from the stem cell graft donor, taken from the stem cell graft. The chain uses TRBV4-3 and TRBJ1-4, with no clear D. This receptor was taken from a human donor who donated a stem cell graft to a child with inherited bone marrow failure. Here the CDR3 reads CASSPIGGSDEKLFF. Written as DNA, the CDR3 is TGCGCCAGCAGCCCTATCGGTGGATCCGATGAAAAACTGTTTTTT.